This passage covers 7 T cell receptor beta chains from one sample sequenced in a study of post-analysis software for immune sequencing data. General study results and limits: The study found TRBV5-6, TRBV5-1 and TRBV20-1 among five or six TRBV segments more frequent in patients than controls.

These receptors' antigens are unknown. TCR beta cDNA libraries had unique molecular identifiers. TCRdb reanalysed the PCR reads using MiXCR and keeps one entry per CDR3 protein. The sample shows 700,000 to 900,000 distinct CDR3 sequences, 46% of them seen only once. Sequencing used blood. All receptors derive from a girl aged 10 to 17 with multiple sclerosis.

The chain combines TRBV3-1 with TRBJ2-7; D unclear. The length of the CDR3 is 13 residues. CDR1 is LGHDT and CDR2 is YNNKEL in the germline V gene (reference sequence). V shed 1 base and J shed 6 bases, with 10 bases lying between them. CDR3 DNA: TGTGCCAGCAGCCAAGTTACTGGCGGCGAGCAGTACTTC. Translated: CASSQVTGGEQYF.

This clonotype was found a few times. This chain joins TRBV12-3 or TRBV12-4 and TRBJ2-1; D is undetermined. The CDR3 length is 13 residues. The V end lost 3 bases, the J end lost 12 bases, and 15 bases lay between the germline ends. CDR3 nucleotides: TGTGCCAGCAGTTTTGGGTCCGCTAGTGTGCAGTTCTTC. Encoded protein: CASSFGSASVQFF.

The chain recombines TRBV7-2 with TRBJ2-1, with D uncertain. CDR3 length: 14 residues. Trimming shortened V by 1 base and J by 5 bases, and 9 bases separated the two germline ends. The germline CDR1 and CDR2 sequences are SGHTA and FQGNSA. The CDR3 sequence is CASSLGLVHNEQFF. CDR3 DNA sequence: TGTGCCAGCAGCTTAGGGCTAGTTCACAATGAGCAGTTCTTC.

This clonotype was seen only once. The rearrangement joins TRBV20-1 to TRBJ2-7; no clear D. The ends were cut back, 1 base at V and 0 bases at J, with 10 bases in the middle. The germline V gene encodes CDR1 DFQATT and CDR2 SNEGSKA (reference sequence). The CDR3 is made up of 14 amino acids. The CDR3 here is CSARGLVSSYEQYF. The CDR3, as DNA: TGCAGTGCTAGAGGGCTGGTATCCTCCTACGAGCAGTACTTC.

V gene TRBV12-3 or TRBV12-4 combines with J gene TRBJ2-1; D is possibly TRBD2 (6 bases). V was trimmed by 5 bases and J by 2 bases, leaving 13 bases between them. The CDR3 consists of 15 residues. In nucleotides, the CDR3 is TGTGCCAGCAGTAAGGAGCGGGCCACCTACAATGAGCAGTTCTTC. Translated: CASSKERATYNEQFF.

The chain is built from TRBV12-3 or TRBV12-4 and TRBJ1-5; weak D call: TRBD1 (5 bases). V lost 4 bases and J 6 bases, leaving 7 bases between the germline ends. This CDR3 spans 12 amino acids. The DNA of the CDR3 is TGTGCCAGCAGTTCCCAGGGTCAGCCCCAGCATTTT. Encoded protein: CASSSQGQPQHF.

This clonotype was counted between two and nine times. The V and J genes are TRBV3-1 and TRBJ2-7, with D unclear. V lost 0 bases and J lost 1, with 7 bases in between. The CDR3 contains 14 residues. Germline values: CDR1 LGHDT, CDR2 YNNKEL (reference sequence). CDR3: CASSQDIGSYEQYF. The CDR3 DNA sequence: TGTGCCAGCAGCCAAGATATCGGTTCCTACGAGCAGTACTTC.